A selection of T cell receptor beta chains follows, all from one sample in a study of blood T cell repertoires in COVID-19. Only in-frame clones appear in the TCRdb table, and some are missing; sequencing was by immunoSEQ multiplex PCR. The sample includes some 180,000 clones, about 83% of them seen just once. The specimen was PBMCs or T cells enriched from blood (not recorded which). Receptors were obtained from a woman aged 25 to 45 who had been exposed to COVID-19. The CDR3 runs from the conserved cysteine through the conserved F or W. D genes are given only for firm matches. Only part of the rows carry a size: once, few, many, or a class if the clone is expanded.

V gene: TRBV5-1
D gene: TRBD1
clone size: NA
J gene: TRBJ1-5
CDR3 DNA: TGCGCCAGCAGCTCGGGACCTATAGGACAGGGGAATCAGCCCCAGCATTTT
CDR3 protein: CASSSGPIGQGNQPQHF

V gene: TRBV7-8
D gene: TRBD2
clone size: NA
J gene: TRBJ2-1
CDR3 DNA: TGTGCCAGCAGCTTAGCGGGGGGGTACAATGAGCAGTTCTTC
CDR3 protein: CASSLAGGYNEQFF

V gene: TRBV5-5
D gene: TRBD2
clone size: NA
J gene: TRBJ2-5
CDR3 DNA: TGTGCCAGCAAGACTAGCGGGTCCAGCGAGACCCAGTACTTC
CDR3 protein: CASKTSGSSETQYF

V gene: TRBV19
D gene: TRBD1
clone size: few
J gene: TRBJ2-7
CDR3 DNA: TGTGCCAGTAGTATGCGGACAGGGGGCACGTACGAGCAGTACTTC
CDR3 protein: CASSMRTGGTYEQYF

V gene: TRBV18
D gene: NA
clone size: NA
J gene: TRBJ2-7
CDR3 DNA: TGTGCCAGCTCACCTCCTATGCCGGACGAGCAGTACTTC
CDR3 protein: CASSPPMPDEQYF

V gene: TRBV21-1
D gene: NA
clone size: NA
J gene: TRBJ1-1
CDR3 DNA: TGTGCCAGCAGCACCAAGGGCGGGGCAGCTGAAGCTTTCTTT
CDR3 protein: CASSTKGGAAEAFF

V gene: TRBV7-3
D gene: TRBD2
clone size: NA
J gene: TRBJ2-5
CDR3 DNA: TGTGCCAGCAGCTTTGGGGAGGGAGAGACCCAGTACTTC
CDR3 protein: CASSFGEGETQYF

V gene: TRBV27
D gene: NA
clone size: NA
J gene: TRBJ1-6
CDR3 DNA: TGTGCCAGCAGTTTAACCTGGGGGCAGGTGGGATCCCTCCACTTT
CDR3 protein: CASSLTWGQVGSLHF

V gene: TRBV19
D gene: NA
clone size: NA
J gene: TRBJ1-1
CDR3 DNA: TGTGCCAGTAGAAACAGGGAGACTGAAGCTTTCTTT
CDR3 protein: CASRNRETEAFF

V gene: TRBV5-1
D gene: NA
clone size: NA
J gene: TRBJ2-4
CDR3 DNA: TGCGCCAGCAGCGCCACAGGCCCCGCCAAAAACATTCAGTACTTC
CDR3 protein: CASSATGPAKNIQYF

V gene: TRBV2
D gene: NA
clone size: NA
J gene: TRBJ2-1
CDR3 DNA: TGTGCCAGCAGCGCTCCAAGGGGCCCCGTATATGAGCAGTTCTTC
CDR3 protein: CASSAPRGPVYEQFF

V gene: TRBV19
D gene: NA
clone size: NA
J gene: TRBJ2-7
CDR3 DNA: TGTGCCAGTAGTATGGTGCAGGGATCCTACGAGCAGTACTTC
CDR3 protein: CASSMVQGSYEQYF

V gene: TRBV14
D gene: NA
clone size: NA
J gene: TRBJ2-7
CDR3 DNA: TGTGCCAGCAGCCAAGTGAGGGACAAGGCCGAGCAGTACTTC
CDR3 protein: CASSQVRDKAEQYF

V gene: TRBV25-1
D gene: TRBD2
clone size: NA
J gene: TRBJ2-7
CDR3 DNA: TGTGCCAGCCCCCAAACTAGCGGGGACCTCTGGGAGCAGTACTTC
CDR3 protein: CASPQTSGDLWEQYF

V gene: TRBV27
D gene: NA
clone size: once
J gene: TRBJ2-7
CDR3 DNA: TGTGCCAGCAGTTTATACGGTCCTACTAGGGAGCAGTACTTC
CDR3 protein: CASSLYGPTREQYF

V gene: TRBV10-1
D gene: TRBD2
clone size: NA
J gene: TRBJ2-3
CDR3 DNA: TGCGCCAGCAGTTCTAGCGGACCGTTCACAGATACGCAGTATTTT
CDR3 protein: CASSSSGPFTDTQYF

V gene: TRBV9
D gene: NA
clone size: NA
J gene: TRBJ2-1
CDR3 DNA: TGTGCCAGCAGCGTAGCTCCCGATAGCTCGTACAATGAGCAGTTCTTC
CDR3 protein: CASSVAPDSSYNEQFF

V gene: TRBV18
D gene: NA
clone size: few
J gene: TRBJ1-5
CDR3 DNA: TGTGCCAGCTCATCGACTAATCAGCCCCAGCATTTT
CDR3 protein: CASSSTNQPQHF

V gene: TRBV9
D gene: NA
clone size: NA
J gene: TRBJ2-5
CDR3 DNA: TGTGCCAGCAGTCCGGGCGGGCGCGATAGGGGGGAGACCCAGTACTTC
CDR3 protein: CASSPGGRDRGETQYF

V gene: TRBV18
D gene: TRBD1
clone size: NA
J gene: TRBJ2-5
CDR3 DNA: TGTGCCAGCTCACCAATGAGGACAGGGGAGACCCAGTACTTC
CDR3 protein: CASSPMRTGETQYF

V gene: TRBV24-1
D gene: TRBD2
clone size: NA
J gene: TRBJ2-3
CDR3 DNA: TGTGCCACCAGTGAGACTAGCGGCGCCACAGATACGCAGTATTTT
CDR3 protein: CATSETSGATDTQYF

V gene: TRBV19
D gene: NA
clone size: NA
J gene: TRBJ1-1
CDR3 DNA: TGTGCCAGTAGAGACACCAGGAACACTGAAGCTTTCTTT
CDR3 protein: CASRDTRNTEAFF

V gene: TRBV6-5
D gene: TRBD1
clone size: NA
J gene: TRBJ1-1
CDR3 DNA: TGTGCCAGCAGTTTCGAGGGGGCTCAAGCTTTCTTT
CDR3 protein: CASSFEGAQAFF

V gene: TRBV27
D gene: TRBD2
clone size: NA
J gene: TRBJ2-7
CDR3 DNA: TGTGCCAGCAGGTATAGCGGGGAATACTCCTACGAGCAGTACTTC
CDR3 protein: CASRYSGEYSYEQYF

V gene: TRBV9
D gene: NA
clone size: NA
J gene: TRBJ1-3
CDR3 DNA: TGTGCCAGCAGCGTAGGGGGGCTGACGAACGGAAACACCATATATTTT
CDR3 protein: CASSVGGLTNGNTIYF

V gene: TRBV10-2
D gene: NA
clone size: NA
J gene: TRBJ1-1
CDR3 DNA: TGCGCCAGCCTTCCCCACACTGAAGCTTTCTTT
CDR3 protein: CASLPHTEAFF

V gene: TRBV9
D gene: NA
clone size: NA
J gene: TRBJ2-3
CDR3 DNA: TGTGCCAGCAGCGTAGGACTAGACATGAACACAGATACGCAGTATTTT
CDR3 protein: CASSVGLDMNTDTQYF

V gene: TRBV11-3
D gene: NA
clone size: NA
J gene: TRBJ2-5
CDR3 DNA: TGTGCCAGCAGCTTAGACGGAGGGAGGGAGACCCAGTACTTC
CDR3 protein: CASSLDGGRETQYF